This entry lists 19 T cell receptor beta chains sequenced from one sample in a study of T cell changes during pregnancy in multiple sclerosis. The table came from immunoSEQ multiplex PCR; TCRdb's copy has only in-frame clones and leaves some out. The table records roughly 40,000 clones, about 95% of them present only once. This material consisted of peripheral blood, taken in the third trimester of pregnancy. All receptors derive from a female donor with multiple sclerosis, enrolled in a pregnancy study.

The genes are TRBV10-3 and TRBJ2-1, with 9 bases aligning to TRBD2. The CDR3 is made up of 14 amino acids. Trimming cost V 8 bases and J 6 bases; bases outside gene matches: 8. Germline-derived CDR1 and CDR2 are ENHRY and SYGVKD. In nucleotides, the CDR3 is TGTGCCATCGGTAGGACTAGCGAAGCCAATGAGCAGTTCTTC. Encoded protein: CAIGRTSEANEQFF.

The CDR3 DNA is TGTGCCAGCAGCTTGAGCGGGGAGGGCTACGAGCAGTACTTC. It translates to CASSLSGEGYEQYF. The chain employs TRBV7-8 and TRBJ2-7, with 7 bases matching TRBD2. The CDR3 runs to 14 residues. CDR1 SGHVS and CDR2 FQNEAQ come from the germline V gene. Trimming took 3 bases from V and 3 from J; bases not matched to a gene: 5.

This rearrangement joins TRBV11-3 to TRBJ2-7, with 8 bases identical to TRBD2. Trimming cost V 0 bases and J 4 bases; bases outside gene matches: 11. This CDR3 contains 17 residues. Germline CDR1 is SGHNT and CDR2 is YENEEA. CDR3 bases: TGTGCCAGCAGCTTAGATCCATACGGGGGGGCATTATACGAGCAGTACTTC. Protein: CASSLDPYGGALYEQYF. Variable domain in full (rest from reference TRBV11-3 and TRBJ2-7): EAGVVQSPRYKIIEKKQPVAFWCNPISGHNTLYWYLQNLGQGPELLIRYENEEAVDDSQLPKDRFSAERLKGVDSTLKIQPAELGDSAVYLCASSLDPYGGALYEQYFGPGTRLTVT.

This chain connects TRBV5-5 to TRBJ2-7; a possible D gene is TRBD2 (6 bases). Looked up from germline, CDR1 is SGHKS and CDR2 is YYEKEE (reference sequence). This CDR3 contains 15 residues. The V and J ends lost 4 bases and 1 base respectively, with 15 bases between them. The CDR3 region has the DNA TGTGCCAGCAGCCCCGGCGGTGGGAGGTCCTACGAGCAGTACTTC. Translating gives CASSPGGGRSYEQYF.

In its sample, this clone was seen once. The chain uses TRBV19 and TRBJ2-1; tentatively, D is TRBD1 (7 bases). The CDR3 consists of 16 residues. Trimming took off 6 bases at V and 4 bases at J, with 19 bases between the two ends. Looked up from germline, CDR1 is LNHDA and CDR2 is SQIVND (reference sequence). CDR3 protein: CASSRTAGQTYNEQFF. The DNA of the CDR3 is TGTGCCAGTAGCCGAACGGCGGGACAGACTTACAATGAGCAGTTCTTC.

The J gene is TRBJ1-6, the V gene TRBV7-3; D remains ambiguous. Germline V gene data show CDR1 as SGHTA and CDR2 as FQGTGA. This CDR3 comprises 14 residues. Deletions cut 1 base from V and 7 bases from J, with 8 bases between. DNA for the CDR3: TGTGCCAGCAGCTTAATGGCAGAAAATTCACCCCTCCACTTT. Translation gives CASSLMAENSPLHF.

The CDR3 bases are TGTGCCAGCAGTTTTGGGAGTGGTGAGCAGTTCTTC. Translation: CASSFGSGEQFF. The chain employs TRBV27 and TRBJ2-1, with D tentatively TRBD2 (5 bases). Germline V CDR1 and CDR2: MNHEY, SMNVEV (reference sequence). The V gene lost 3 bases and the J gene lost 9 bases, with 9 bases spanning the gap. CDR3 size: 12 residues.

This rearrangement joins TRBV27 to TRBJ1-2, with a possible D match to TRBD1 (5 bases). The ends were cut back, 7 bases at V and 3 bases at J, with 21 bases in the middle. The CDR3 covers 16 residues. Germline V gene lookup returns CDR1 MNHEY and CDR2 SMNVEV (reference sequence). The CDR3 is CASTHSPLGGDYGYTF. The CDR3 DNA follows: TGTGCCAGCACCCATAGCCCTCTCGGGGGTGACTATGGCTACACCTTC.

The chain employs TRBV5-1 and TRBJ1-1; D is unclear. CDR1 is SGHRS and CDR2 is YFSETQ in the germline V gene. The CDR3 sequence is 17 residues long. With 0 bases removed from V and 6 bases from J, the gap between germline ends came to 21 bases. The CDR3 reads CASSLALGPQIDAEAFF. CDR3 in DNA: TGCGCCAGCAGCTTGGCCCTGGGCCCTCAAATTGACGCTGAAGCTTTCTTT.

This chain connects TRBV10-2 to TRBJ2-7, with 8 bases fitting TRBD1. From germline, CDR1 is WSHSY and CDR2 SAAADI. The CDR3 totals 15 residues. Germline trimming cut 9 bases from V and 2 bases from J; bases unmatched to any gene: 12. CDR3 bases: TGCGCCAGGACGGCACAGGGGGTCAATACCTACGAGCAGTACTTC. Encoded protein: CARTAQGVNTYEQYF.

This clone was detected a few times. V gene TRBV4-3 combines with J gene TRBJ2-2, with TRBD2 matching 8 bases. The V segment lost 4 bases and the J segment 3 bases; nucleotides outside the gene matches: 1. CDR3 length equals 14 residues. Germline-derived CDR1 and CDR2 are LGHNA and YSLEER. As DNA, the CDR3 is TGCGCCAGCAGCCCGGGACTAGACACCGGGGAGCTGTTTTTT. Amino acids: CASSPGLDTGELFF.

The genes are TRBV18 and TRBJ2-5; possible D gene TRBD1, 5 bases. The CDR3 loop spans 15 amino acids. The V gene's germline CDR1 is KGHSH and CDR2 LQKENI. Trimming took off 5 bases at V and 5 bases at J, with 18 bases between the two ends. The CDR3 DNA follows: TGTGCCAGCTCAGTCCGCAGGGTTCGACCGGAGACCCAGTACTTC. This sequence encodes CASSVRRVRPETQYF.

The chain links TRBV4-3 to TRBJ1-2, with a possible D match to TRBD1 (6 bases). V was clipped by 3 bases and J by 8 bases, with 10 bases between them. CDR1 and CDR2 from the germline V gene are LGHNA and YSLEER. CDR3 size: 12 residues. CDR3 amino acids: CASSQQGLGYTF. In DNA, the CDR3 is TGCGCCAGCAGCCAGCAGGGGCTGGGCTACACCTTC.

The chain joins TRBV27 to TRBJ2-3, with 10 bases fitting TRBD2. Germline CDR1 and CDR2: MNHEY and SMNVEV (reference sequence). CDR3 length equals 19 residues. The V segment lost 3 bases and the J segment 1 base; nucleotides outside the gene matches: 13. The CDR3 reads CASSLGPVASGRGTDTQYF. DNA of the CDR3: TGTGCCAGCAGTTTGGGCCCGGTGGCTAGCGGGAGAGGCACAGATACGCAGTATTTT.

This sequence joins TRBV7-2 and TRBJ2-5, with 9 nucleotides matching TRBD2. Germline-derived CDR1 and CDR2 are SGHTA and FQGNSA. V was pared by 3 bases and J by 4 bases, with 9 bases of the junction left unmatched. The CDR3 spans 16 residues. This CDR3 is CASSLGSLAGRETQYF. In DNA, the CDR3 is TGTGCCAGCAGCTTGGGGTCTCTAGCGGGAAGAGAGACCCAGTACTTC.

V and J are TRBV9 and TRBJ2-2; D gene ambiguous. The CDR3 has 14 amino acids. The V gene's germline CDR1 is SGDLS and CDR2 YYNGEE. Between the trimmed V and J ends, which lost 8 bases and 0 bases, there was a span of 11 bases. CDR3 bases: TGTGCCAGTCGAGGAACCCCGAACACCGGGGAGCTGTTTTTT. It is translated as CASRGTPNTGELFF.

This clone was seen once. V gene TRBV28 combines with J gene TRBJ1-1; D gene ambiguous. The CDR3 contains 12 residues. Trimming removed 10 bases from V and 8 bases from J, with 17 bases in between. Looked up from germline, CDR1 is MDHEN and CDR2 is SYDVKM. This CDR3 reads CATREGAYEAFF. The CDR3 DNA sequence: TGTGCCACCCGAGAGGGTGCCTACGAAGCTTTCTTT.

The CDR3 protein is CASSEIWGADTQYF. As DNA, the CDR3 is TGTGCCAGCAGTGAAATCTGGGGGGCAGATACGCAGTATTTT. The V and J genes are TRBV25-1 and TRBJ2-3, with D perhaps matching TRBD2 (6 bases). The CDR3 contains 14 residues. Germline values: CDR1 MGHDK, CDR2 SYGVNS. The V end lost 2 bases, the J end lost 4 bases, and 10 bases lay between the germline ends.

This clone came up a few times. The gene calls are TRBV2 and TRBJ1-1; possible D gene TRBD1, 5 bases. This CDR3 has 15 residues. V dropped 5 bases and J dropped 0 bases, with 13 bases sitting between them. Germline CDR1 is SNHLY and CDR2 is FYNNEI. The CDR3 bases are TGTGCCAGCAGTTTTAGACAGCCCGTGAACACTGAAGCTTTCTTT. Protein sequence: CASSFRQPVNTEAFF.